This is a list of T cell receptor beta chains from one sample in a study of CD8+ T cells in alopecia areata. TCRdb's table, derived via immunoSEQ multiplex PCR, lists solely in-frame clones and lacks some. The sample has about 190,000 clones; 55% to 70% are singletons. This specimen consisted of CD4+ T cells sorted from blood, obtained at week 4, from a patient treated with tofacitinib. These receptor sequences come from a human donor with alopecia areata. Both conserved end residues are part of each CDR3. The D gene is left open where the match is weak. A row's size may be missing; if present it is once, few, many or a size class.

.	TRBV7-9	TRBJ2-1	TRBD1	CASSLAWGQHKDSNEQFF	TGTGCCAGCAGCTTGGCGTGGGGACAGCATAAGGATTCCAATGAGCAGTTCTTC
.	TRBV30	TRBJ2-7	TRBD2	CAWSRPEPVGGLAYSYEQYF	TGTGCCTGGAGCCGGCCTGAGCCGGTGGGGGGACTAGCCTACTCCTACGAGCAGTACTTC
.	TRBV18	TRBJ2-3	TRBD2	CASSPRSGMGTDTQYF	TGTGCCAGCTCACCACGTAGCGGGATGGGCACAGATACGCAGTATTTT
once	TRBV7-9	TRBJ1-5	.	CASSLAGRGSNQPQHF	TGTGCCAGCAGCTTAGCTGGTCGTGGGAGCAATCAGCCCCAGCATTTT
.	TRBV29-1	TRBJ1-2	.	CSVVEGTGYTF	TGCAGCGTTGTTGAGGGGACGGGCTACACCTTC
.	TRBV11-2	TRBJ2-3	.	CASSLSGGPTDTQYF	TGTGCCAGCAGCTTAAGTGGCGGCCCCACAGATACGCAGTATTTT
once	TRBV7-8	TRBJ1-5	TRBD1	CASSLMGTASNQPQHF	TGTGCCAGCAGCTTAATGGGGACAGCTAGCAATCAGCCCCAGCATTTT
.	TRBV7-9	TRBJ2-7	TRBD2	CASSLLAGGLSEQYF	TGTGCCAGCAGCTTATTAGCGGGAGGTTTAAGCGAGCAGTACTTC
once	TRBV30	TRBJ1-5	.	CAWSVRQPNQPQHF	TGTGCCTGGAGTGTCAGACAGCCGAATCAGCCCCAGCATTTT
.	TRBV7-9	TRBJ1-1	.	CASSTTPGLENTEAFF	TGTGCCAGCAGCACAACCCCGGGACTCGAGAACACTGAAGCTTTCTTT
.	TRBV29-1	TRBJ2-3	TRBD2	CSVGRRLAGGVSTDTQYF	TGCAGCGTTGGGCGGAGACTAGCGGGAGGGGTTAGCACAGATACGCAGTATTTT
.	TRBV11-2	TRBJ2-1	TRBD2	CASNPGLAENEQFF	TGTGCCAGCAATCCGGGACTAGCGGAGAATGAGCAGTTCTTC
once	TRBV2	TRBJ2-5	.	CASSVRRQETQYF	TGTGCCAGCAGTGTAAGACGGCAAGAGACCCAGTACTTC
.	TRBV7-2	TRBJ2-3	TRBD2	CAIPKTTLAGGPDTQYF	TGTGCCATCCCGAAAACTACCCTAGCGGGAGGGCCAGATACGCAGTATTTT
.	TRBV29-1	TRBJ2-5	TRBD2	CSSGGEGTQYF	TGCAGCAGCGGGGGCGAAGGGACCCAGTACTTC
few	TRBV6-5	TRBJ1-5	TRBD1	CASSRSGTGHQPQHF	TGTGCCAGCAGTAGATCCGGGACAGGGCATCAGCCCCAGCATTTT
.	TRBV12-5	TRBJ2-7	.	CASGLGRREQYF	TGTGCTAGTGGTTTGGGCAGGCGCGAGCAGTACTTC
few	TRBV29-1	TRBJ2-1	.	CSVNGNSYNEQFF	TGCAGCGTTAACGGAAACTCCTACAATGAGCAGTTCTTC
once	TRBV29-1	TRBJ2-6	.	CSVVGGSRASGANVLTF	TGCAGCGTTGTAGGCGGCTCACGAGCCTCTGGGGCCAACGTCCTGACTTTC
.	TRBV15	TRBJ1-1	.	CATSRVLGDTEAFF	TGTGCCACCAGCAGGGTCTTAGGGGACACTGAAGCTTTCTTT
.	TRBV2	TRBJ1-5	TRBD1	CASSPTGGRQPQHF	TGTGCCAGCAGTCCGACAGGGGGTCGGCAGCCCCAGCATTTT
.	TRBV29-1	TRBJ2-3	TRBD1	CSVGPGQGSTDTQYF	TGCAGCGTGGGGCCGGGACAGGGGAGCACAGATACGCAGTATTTT
.	TRBV7-2	TRBJ1-5	TRBD1	CASSPHPGQHNQPQHF	TGTGCCAGCAGCCCGCACCCGGGACAGCACAATCAGCCCCAGCATTTT
few	TRBV19	TRBJ2-3	TRBD2	CASSQRGVTDTQYF	TGTGCCAGTAGTCAGCGGGGGGTCACAGATACGCAGTATTTT
.	TRBV5-1	TRBJ2-1	TRBD2	CASSSGLAPDNEQFF	TGCGCCAGCAGCTCGGGACTAGCGCCGGACAATGAGCAGTTCTTC
once	TRBV6-5	TRBJ2-7	TRBD2	CASSLTSGRSYEQYF	TGTGCCAGCAGCTTGACTAGCGGACGCTCCTACGAGCAGTACTTC
.	TRBV25-1	TRBJ2-5	TRBD2	CASRGLAGGGEETQYF	TGTGCCAGCAGAGGACTAGCGGGAGGAGGAGAAGAGACCCAGTACTTC
.	TRBV27	TRBJ2-2	.	CASSLEVGGELFF	TGTGCCAGCAGTTTGGAGGTTGGCGGGGAGCTGTTTTTT
.	TRBV7-2	TRBJ2-5	.	CASSSGGITQYF	TGTGCCAGCAGCTCCGGAGGTATCACCCAGTACTTC
.	TRBV30	TRBJ1-4	.	CAWTLTRAPNEKLFF	TGTGCCTGGACCCTGACCAGGGCCCCTAATGAAAAACTGTTTTTT
.	TRBV18	TRBJ1-5	TRBD1	CASSPGTGYYF	TGTGCCAGCTCACCCGGGACAGGGTATTATTTT
.	TRBV29-1	TRBJ2-1	.	CSVAGTAAEQFF	TGCAGCGTTGCTGGGACGGCTGCGGAGCAGTTCTTC
.	TRBV6-5	TRBJ2-7	TRBD1	CASKRDRAYEQYF	TGTGCCAGCAAACGGGACAGGGCCTACGAGCAGTACTTC
few	TRBV30	TRBJ2-7	.	CAGGLEEQYF	TGTGCCGGGGGCTTAGAGGAGCAGTACTTC
.	TRBV5-6	TRBJ1-1	.	CASSLFSSQGGSAFF	TGTGCCAGCAGCTTGTTTTCGTCGCAGGGTGGATCGGCTTTCTTT
.	TRBV20-1	TRBJ1-1	.	CSAPKFAEAFF	TGCAGTGCGCCGAAATTCGCTGAAGCTTTCTTT
.	TRBV5-1	TRBJ1-4	TRBD1	CASTPGQGFGKLFF	TGCGCCAGCACCCCGGGACAGGGTTTTGGAAAACTGTTTTTT
.	TRBV28	TRBJ2-3	.	CASSSVGEGIDTQYF	TGTGCCAGCAGTTCGGTGGGAGAGGGAATAGATACGCAGTATTTT
.	TRBV11-1	TRBJ2-5	.	CASSFTRVETQYF	TGTGCCAGCAGCTTCACACGTGTAGAGACCCAGTACTTC
few	TRBV29-1	TRBJ2-3	.	CSVGDTQYF	TGCAGCGTTGGTGATACGCAGTATTTT
.	TRBV2	TRBJ2-1	.	CASRQGEAEQFF	TGTGCCAGCAGGCAGGGAGAAGCTGAGCAGTTCTTC
few	TRBV18	TRBJ1-2	TRBD1	CASSPAGQGLYGYTF	TGTGCCAGCTCACCCGCGGGACAGGGGCTCTATGGCTACACCTTC
.	TRBV30	TRBJ1-5	.	CAWSGTVSNQPQHF	TGTGCCTGGAGTGGCACAGTTAGCAATCAGCCCCAGCATTTT
.	TRBV20-1	TRBJ2-2	.	CSAVGAGELFF	TGCAGTGCCGTAGGGGCCGGGGAGCTGTTTTTT
.	TRBV5-1	TRBJ2-1	.	CASSSRQRLYNEQFF	TGCGCCAGCAGCTCGCGACAGAGACTCTACAATGAGCAGTTCTTC
.	TRBV7-2	TRBJ2-2	TRBD1	CATPKTQGVGTGELFF	TGTGCCACACCGAAAACACAGGGGGTTGGCACCGGGGAGCTGTTTTTT
few	TRBV29-1	TRBJ2-1	TRBD2	CSGIAGTTYNEQFF	TGCAGCGGGATAGCGGGGACGACCTACAATGAGCAGTTCTTC
few	TRBV30	TRBJ2-1	.	CAWAESYEQFF	TGTGCCTGGGCCGAGAGTTATGAGCAGTTCTTC
few	TRBV6-5	TRBJ2-5	TRBD1	CASSYSTGDIQETQYF	TGTGCCAGCAGTTACAGCACAGGGGACATCCAAGAGACCCAGTACTTC
.	TRBV7-9	TRBJ2-5	.	CASSLASETPSETQYF	TGTGCCAGCAGCTTAGCGTCCGAGACCCCCTCCGAGACCCAGTACTTC
.	TRBV5-1	TRBJ2-1	.	CASSLAQGPLGEQFF	TGCGCCAGCAGCTTGGCCCAGGGCCCCCTCGGTGAGCAGTTCTTC
.	TRBV6-5	TRBJ2-2	.	CASEGWTGELFF	TGTGCCAGCGAAGGATGGACCGGGGAGCTGTTTTTT
few	TRBV30	TRBJ2-7	TRBD2	CAWSVGAGPRLAGSREQYF	TGTGCCTGGAGTGTTGGTGCGGGCCCACGACTAGCGGGATCTCGGGAGCAGTACTTC
once	TRBV7-3	TRBJ2-7	TRBD2	CASSLEGTSGSYEQYF	TGTGCCAGCAGCCTGGAAGGGACTAGCGGTTCCTACGAGCAGTACTTC
.	TRBV27	TRBJ1-5	TRBD1	CASSRLTGESVRQPQHF	TGTGCCAGCAGCCGACTTACAGGGGAATCGGTCAGGCAGCCCCAGCATTTT
few	TRBV18	TRBJ2-5	TRBD1	CASSPTRGTGGFQETQYF	TGTGCCAGCTCACCAACCCGAGGGACAGGGGGCTTTCAAGAGACCCAGTACTTC
few	TRBV7-2	TRBJ2-1	.	CASSPQNDEQFF	TGTGCCAGCAGCCCCCAAAACGATGAGCAGTTCTTC
.	TRBV2	TRBJ2-5	.	CASSATGDETQYF	TGTGCCAGCAGCGCGACAGGTGATGAGACCCAGTACTTC
.	TRBV27	TRBJ2-5	.	CASSLLGQSGETQYF	TGTGCCAGCAGTTTATTAGGCCAGTCAGGGGAGACCCAGTACTTC
.	TRBV29-1	TRBJ1-1	.	CSVVGTGSFF	.